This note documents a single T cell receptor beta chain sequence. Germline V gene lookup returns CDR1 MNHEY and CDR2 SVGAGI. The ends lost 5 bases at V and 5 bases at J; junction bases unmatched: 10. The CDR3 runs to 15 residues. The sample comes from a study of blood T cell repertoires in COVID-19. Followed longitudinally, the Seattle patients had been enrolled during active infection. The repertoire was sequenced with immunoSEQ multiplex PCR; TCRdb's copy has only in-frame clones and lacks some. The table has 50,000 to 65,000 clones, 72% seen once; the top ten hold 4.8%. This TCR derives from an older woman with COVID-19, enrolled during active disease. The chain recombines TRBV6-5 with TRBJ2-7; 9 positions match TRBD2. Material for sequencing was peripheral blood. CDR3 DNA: TGTGCCAGCAGTCCCCGTAGCGGGGGTCTCGACGAGCAGTACTTC. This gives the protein CASSPRSGGLDEQYF.